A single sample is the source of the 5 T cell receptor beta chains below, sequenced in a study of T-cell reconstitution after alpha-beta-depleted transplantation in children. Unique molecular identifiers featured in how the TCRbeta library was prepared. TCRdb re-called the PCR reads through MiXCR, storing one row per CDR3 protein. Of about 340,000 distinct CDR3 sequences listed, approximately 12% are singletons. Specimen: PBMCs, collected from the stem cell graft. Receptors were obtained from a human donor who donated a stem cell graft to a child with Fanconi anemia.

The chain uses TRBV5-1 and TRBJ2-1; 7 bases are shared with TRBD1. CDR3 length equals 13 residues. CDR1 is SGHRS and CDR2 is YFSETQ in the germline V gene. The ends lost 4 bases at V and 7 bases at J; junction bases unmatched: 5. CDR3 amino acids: CASSAGTANEQFF. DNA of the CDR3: TGCGCCAGCAGCGCAGGGACAGCAAATGAGCAGTTCTTC.

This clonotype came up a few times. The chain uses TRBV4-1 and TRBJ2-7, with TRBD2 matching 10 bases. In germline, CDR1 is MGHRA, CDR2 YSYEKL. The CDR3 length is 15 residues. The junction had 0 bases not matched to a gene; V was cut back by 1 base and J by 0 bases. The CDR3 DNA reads TGCGCCAGCAGCCAAGCTAGCGGGAGCTCCTACGAGCAGTACTTC. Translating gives CASSQASGSSYEQYF.

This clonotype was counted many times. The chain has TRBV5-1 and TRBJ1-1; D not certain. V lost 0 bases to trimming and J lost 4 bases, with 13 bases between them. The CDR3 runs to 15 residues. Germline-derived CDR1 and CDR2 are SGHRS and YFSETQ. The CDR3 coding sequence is TGCGCCAGCAGCTTGGAGGGCCCTTCTAGCACTGAAGCTTTCTTT. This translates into CASSLEGPSSTEAFF.

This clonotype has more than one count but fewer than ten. DNA for the CDR3: TGTGCCAGCAGTTTCGGGGTCGACGGTGAGCAGTTCTTC. Amino acid sequence: CASSFGVDGEQFF. V and J are TRBV6-6 and TRBJ2-1; weak D call: TRBD2 (5 bases). Trimming took 4 bases from V and 9 from J, leaving 13 bases between them. The germline gives CDR1 MNHNY, CDR2 SVGAGI (reference sequence). CDR3 length: 13 residues.

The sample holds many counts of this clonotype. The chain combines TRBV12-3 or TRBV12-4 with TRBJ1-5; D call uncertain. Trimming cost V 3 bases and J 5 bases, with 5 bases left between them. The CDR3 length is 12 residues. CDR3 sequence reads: CASSFADQPQHF. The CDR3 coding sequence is TGTGCCAGCAGTTTTGCAGATCAGCCCCAGCATTTT.